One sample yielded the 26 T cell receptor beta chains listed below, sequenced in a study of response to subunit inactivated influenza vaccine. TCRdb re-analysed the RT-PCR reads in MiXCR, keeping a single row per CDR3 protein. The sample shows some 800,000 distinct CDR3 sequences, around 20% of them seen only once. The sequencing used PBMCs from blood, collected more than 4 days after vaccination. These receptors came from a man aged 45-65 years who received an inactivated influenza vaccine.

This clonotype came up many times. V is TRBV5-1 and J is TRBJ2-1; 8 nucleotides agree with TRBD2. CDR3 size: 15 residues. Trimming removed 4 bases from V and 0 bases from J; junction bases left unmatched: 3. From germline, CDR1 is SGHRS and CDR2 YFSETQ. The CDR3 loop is CASSTGGGSYNEQFF. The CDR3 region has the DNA TGCGCCAGCAGCACGGGGGGGGGCTCCTACAATGAGCAGTTCTTC.

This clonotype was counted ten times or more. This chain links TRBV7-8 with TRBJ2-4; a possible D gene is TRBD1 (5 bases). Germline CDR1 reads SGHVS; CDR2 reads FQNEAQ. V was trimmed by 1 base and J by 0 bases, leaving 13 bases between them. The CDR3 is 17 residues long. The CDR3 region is CASSLGATRVAKNIQYF. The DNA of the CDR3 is TGTGCCAGCAGCTTAGGGGCTACCAGGGTAGCCAAAAACATTCAGTACTTC.

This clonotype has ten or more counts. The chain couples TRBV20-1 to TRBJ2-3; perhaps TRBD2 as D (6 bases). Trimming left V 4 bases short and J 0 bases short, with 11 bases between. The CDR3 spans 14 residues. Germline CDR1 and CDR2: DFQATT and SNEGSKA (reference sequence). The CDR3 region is CSAKSGPSTDTQYF. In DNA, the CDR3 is TGCAGTGCTAAGAGCGGGCCTAGCACAGATACGCAGTATTTT.

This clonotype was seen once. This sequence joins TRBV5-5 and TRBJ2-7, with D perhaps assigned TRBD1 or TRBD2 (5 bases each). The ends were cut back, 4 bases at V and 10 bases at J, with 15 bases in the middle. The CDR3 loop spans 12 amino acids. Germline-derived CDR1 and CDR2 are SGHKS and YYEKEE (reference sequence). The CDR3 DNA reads TGTGCCAGCAGCAGCCGGGACCCCCCCCAGTACTTC. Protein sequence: CASSSRDPPQYF.

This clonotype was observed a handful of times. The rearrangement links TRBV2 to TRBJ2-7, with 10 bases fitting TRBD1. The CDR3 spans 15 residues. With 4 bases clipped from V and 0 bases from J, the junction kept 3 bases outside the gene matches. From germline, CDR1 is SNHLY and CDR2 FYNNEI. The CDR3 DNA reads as TGTGCCAGCAGTGGGGGACAGGGGTCCTCCTACGAGCAGTACTTC. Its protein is CASSGGQGSSYEQYF.

The CDR3 DNA is TGCAGTGCTAGCGGGACTAGCGGGAGGGCCAATATCAATGAGCAGTTCTTC. This sequence encodes CSASGTSGRANINEQFF. This rearrangement joins TRBV20-1 to TRBJ2-1, with TRBD2 matching 16 bases. The CDR3 length is 17 residues. Unmatched junction bases numbered 8, after V lost 3 bases and J lost 6 bases. CDR1 DFQATT and CDR2 SNEGSKA come from the germline V gene (reference sequence).

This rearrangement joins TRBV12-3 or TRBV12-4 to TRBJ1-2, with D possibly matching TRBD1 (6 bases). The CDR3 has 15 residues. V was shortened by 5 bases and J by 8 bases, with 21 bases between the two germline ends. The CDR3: CASSKNRVTVEGYTF. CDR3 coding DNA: TGTGCCAGCAGTAAGAACAGGGTGACCGTGGAGGGCTACACCTTC.

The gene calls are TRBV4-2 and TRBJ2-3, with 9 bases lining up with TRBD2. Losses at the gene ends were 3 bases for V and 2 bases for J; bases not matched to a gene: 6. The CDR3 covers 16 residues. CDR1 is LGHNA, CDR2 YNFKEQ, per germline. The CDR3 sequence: CASSQLAGSYTDTQYF. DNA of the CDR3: TGTGCCAGCAGCCAGCTAGCGGGGTCCTACACAGATACGCAGTATTTT.

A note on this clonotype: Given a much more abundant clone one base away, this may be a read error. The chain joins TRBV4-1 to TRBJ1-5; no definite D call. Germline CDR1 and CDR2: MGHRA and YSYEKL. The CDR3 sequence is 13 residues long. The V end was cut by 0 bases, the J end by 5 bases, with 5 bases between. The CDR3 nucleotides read TGCGCCAGCAGCCAAGATCGGTATCAGCCCCAGCATTTT. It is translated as CASSQDRYQPQHF.

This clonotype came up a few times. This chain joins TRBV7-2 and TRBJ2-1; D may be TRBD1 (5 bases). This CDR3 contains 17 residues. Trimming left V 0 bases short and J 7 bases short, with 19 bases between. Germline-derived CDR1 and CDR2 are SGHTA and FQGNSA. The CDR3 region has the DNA TGTGCCAGCAGCTTAGCTCGGTCAGGGCGCCTGGGTAATGAGCAGTTCTTC. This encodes CASSLARSGRLGNEQFF.

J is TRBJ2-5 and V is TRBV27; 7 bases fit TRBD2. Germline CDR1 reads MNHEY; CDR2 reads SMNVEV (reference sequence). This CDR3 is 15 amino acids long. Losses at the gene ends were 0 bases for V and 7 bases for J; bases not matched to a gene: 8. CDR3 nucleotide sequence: TGTGCCAGCAGTTTATCCAGCGGGGCCGGGGGGACCCAGTACTTC. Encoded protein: CASSLSSGAGGTQYF.

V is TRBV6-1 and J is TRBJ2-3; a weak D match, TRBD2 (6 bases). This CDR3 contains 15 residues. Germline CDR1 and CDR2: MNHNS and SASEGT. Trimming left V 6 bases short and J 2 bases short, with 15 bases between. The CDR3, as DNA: TGTGCCAGCAGCTCGCGGGGCCACCCCACAGATACGCAGTATTTT. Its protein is CASSSRGHPTDTQYF.

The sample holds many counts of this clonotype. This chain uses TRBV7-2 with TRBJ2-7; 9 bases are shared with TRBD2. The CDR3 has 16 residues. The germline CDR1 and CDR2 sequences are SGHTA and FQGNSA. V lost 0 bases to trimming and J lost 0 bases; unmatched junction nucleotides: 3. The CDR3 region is CASSLALAGTSYEQYF. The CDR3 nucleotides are TGTGCCAGCAGCTTAGCGCTAGCGGGGACCTCCTACGAGCAGTACTTC.

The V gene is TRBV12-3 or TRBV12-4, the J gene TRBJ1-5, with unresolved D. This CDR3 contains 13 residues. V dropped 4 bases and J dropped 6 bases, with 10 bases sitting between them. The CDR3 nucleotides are TGTGCCAGCAGTTCAGAGACCGGTCAGCCCCAGCATTTT. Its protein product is CASSSETGQPQHF.

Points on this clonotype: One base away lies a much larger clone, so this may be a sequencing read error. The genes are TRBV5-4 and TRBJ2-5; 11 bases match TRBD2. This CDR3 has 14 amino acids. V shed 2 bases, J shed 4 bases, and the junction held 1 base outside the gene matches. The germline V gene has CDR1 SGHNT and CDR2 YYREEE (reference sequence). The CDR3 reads CASSLLAGAETQYF. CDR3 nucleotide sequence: TGTGCCAGCAGCTTACTAGCGGGGGCAGAGACCCAGTACTTC.

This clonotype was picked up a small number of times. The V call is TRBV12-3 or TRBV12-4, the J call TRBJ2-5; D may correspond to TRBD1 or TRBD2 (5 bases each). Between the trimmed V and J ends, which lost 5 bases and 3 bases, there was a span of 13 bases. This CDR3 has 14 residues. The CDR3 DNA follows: TGTGCCAGCAGTCGGATGGGACGGGAAGAGACCCAGTACTTC. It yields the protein CASSRMGREETQYF.

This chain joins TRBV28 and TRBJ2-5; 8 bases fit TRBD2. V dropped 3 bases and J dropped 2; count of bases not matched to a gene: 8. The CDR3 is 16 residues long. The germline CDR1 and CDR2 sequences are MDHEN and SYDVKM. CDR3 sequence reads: CASSFLGGGLQETQYF. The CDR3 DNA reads TGTGCCAGCAGTTTCTTGGGCGGGGGGTTACAAGAGACCCAGTACTTC. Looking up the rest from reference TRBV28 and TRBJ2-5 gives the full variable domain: DVKVTQSSRYLVKRTGEKVFLECVQDMDHENMFWYRQDPGLGLRLIYFSYDVKMKEKGDIPEGYSVSREKKERFSLILESASTNQTSMYLCASSFLGGGLQETQYFGPGTRLLVL.

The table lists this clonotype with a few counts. Here the CDR3 DNA reads TGCAGCGTTGAAGAGTCTAGCGGGATTATTACAGATACGCAGTATTTT. Its translation: CSVEESSGIITDTQYF. The chain has TRBV29-1 and TRBJ2-3, with 9 bases matching TRBD2. The CDR3 is made up of 16 amino acids. The trim removed 0 bases at V and 3 bases at J, leaving 7 bases unmatched. Germline assignment: CDR1 SQVTM and CDR2 ANQGSEA.

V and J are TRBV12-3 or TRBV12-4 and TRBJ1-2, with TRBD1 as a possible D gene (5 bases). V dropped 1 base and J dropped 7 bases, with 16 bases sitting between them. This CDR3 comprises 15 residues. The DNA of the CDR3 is TGTGCCAGCAGTTTAGGTTCCACAGGAGGTCCTGGCTACACCTTC. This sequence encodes CASSLGSTGGPGYTF.

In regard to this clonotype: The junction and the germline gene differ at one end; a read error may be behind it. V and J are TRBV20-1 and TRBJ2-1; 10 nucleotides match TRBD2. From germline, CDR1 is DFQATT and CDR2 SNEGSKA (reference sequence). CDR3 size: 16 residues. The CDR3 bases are TGCTGTGCTATGAACCTAGCGGGAGCCCGTTACAATGAGCAGTTCTTC. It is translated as CCAMNLAGARYNEQFF.

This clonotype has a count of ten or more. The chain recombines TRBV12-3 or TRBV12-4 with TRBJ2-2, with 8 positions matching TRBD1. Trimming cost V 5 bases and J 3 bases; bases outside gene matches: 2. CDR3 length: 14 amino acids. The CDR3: CASSLQGDTGELFF. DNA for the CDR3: TGTGCCAGCAGTCTACAGGGGGACACCGGGGAGCTGTTTTTT.

CDR3 loop: CASSPPLERGNNEQFF. CDR3 DNA: TGTGCCAGCAGCCCCCCTTTGGAGCGGGGTAACAATGAGCAGTTCTTC. The chain links TRBV3-1 to TRBJ2-1, with TRBD2 matching 7 bases. Germline CDR1 and CDR2: LGHDT and YNNKEL (reference sequence). The V gene end was trimmed by 4 bases and the J gene end by 5 bases; junction bases not matched to a gene: 11. The CDR3 length is 16 residues.

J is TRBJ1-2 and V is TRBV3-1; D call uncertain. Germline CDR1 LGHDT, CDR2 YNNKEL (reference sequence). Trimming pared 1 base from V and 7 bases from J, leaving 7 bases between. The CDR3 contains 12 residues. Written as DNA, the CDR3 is TGTGCCAGCAGCCAAGGGGAGGGTGGCTACACCTTC. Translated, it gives CASSQGEGGYTF.

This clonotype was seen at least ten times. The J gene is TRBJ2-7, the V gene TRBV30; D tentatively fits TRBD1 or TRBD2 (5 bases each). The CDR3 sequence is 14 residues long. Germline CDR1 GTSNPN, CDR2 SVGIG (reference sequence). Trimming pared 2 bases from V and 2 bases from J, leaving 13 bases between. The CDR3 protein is CAWSSRDGTYEQYF. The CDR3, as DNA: TGTGCCTGGAGTTCCCGGGACGGAACCTACGAGCAGTACTTC.

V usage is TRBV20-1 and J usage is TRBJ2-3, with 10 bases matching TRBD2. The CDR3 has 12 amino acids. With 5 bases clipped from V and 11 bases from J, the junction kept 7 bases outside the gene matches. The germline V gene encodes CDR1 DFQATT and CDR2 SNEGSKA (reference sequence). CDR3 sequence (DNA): TGCAGTGCTCCCTCGACTAGCGGGCTGCAGTATTTT. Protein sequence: CSAPSTSGLQYF.

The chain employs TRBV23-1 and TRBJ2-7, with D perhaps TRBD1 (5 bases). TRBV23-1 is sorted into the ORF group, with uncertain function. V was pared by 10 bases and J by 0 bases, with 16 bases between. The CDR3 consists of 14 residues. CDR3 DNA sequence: TGCGCCATCCCTAAGGGGAACCCCTCCTACGAGCAGTACTTC. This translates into CAIPKGNPSYEQYF.